The 7 T cell receptor beta chains presented below share a single source sample, sequenced in a study of control samples from healthy donors and cancer patients. Clones were sequenced by immunoSEQ multiplex PCR, and TCRdb holds only the in-frame ones, with some missing. The data show 20,000 to 30,000 clones, just over 90% seen once. The sequenced sample was PBMCs. These TCRs come from a man aged 50 to 59 with lung cancer.

This clone turned up a few times. The J gene is TRBJ2-5, the V gene TRBV24-1, with D uncertain. Germline-derived CDR1 and CDR2 are KGHDR and SFDVKD. V was shortened by 4 bases and J by 4 bases, with 12 bases between the two germline ends. This CDR3 is 14 amino acids long. This CDR3 is CATSDPTKGETQYF. The CDR3 DNA is TGTGCCACCAGTGACCCTACCAAGGGAGAGACCCAGTACTTC.

The CDR3 protein is CASSFSSWTSGGGETQYF. Written as DNA, the CDR3 is TGTGCCAGCAGCTTCTCCTCCTGGACTAGCGGGGGAGGAGAGACCCAGTACTTC. The V call is TRBV7-2, the J call TRBJ2-5, with 13 bases matching TRBD2. CDR3 size: 18 residues. Germline CDR1 reads SGHTA; CDR2 reads FQGNSA. Germline trimming cut 3 bases from V and 4 bases from J; bases unmatched to any gene: 11.

This clone was counted once. The chain joins TRBV18 to TRBJ1-3; weak D call: TRBD1 (5 bases). This CDR3 is 11 amino acids long. Between the trimmed V and J ends, which lost 5 bases and 12 bases, there was a span of 11 bases. Germline-derived CDR1 and CDR2 are KGHSH and LQKENI. In nucleotides, the CDR3 is TGTGCCAGCTCAATTGAAGGGGTCATATATTTT. This gives the protein CASSIEGVIYF.

The genes are TRBV7-3 and TRBJ2-5; no definite D call. V shed 3 bases and J shed 2 bases, with 13 bases lying between them. The CDR3 covers 15 residues. The germline gives CDR1 SGHTA, CDR2 FQGTGA. This CDR3 is CASSFSGRSQETQYF. CDR3 nucleotide sequence: TGTGCCAGCAGCTTTTCAGGCAGGTCGCAAGAGACCCAGTACTTC.

The V and J genes are TRBV24-1 and TRBJ2-7, with 8 bases lining up with TRBD2. The CDR3 contains 14 residues. Germline CDR1 reads KGHDR; CDR2 reads SFDVKD. V gave up 2 bases and J gave up 6 bases; unmatched junction bases: 5. The CDR3 sequence: CATSDSRTSSEQYF. In DNA, the CDR3 is TGTGCCACCAGTGATTCTAGGACTAGCTCCGAGCAGTACTTC.

The chain links TRBV2 to TRBJ1-1; TRBD1 might be the D (6 bases). V lost 6 bases to trimming and J lost 2 bases, with 16 bases between them. Germline assignment: CDR1 SNHLY and CDR2 FYNNEI. The CDR3 loop spans 15 amino acids. The CDR3 DNA reads as TGTGCCAGCAGACTCCTACAGACAGGTAACACTGAAGCTTTCTTT. It specifies CASRLLQTGNTEAFF.

The rearrangement links TRBV7-3 to TRBJ2-4, with D perhaps TRBD2 (6 bases). CDR1 is SGHTA, CDR2 FQGTGA, per germline. The germline V and J ends were trimmed by 3 bases and 9 bases, with 15 bases remaining between them. This CDR3 region has 14 residues. The CDR3 loop is CASSFPGEGSIQYF. The CDR3, as DNA: TGTGCCAGCAGCTTTCCGGGGGAAGGTAGCATTCAGTACTTC.